This TCR beta chain stems from a study of cytotoxic CD8 clonotypes in ibrutinib-treated CLL. Study background: The response samples were taken once patients had been treated for a median of around twelve months, range 6 to 36.

As regards this clone: The antigen is not known. One end of the junction varies from germline; a read error may be responsible.

Study-level results: Among the clonotypes, public ones were uncommon and contracted or held stable on treatment. Whereas clonality rose at ibrutinib response, it declined toward baseline at progression.

Profiled with immunoSEQ multiplex PCR; TCRdb holds only in-frame clones, not every one. The data show around 160,000 clones, around 84% seen once. This CDR3 is built from 12 residues. Germline CDR1 MNHEY, CDR2 SVGAGI. The origin of this receptor is a human donor with chronic lymphocytic leukemia. This specimen consisted of PBMCs, obtained after 12 months of ibrutinib treatment. This chain connects TRBV6-5 to TRBJ2-7; no reliable D call. The CDR3 reads CASSDSIYEQYF. CDR3 sequence (DNA): TGTGCCAGCAGTGACTCCATCTACGAGCAGTACTTC.